This TCR beta chain was sequenced in a study of human CD8 memory T cell subsets. The study's findings and limits: This study sequenced only the T cell receptor beta chains and no others. Going by Chao1 estimates, stem-like memory T cells seemed to be more diverse than precursor exhausted T cells. There was only minimal overlap between the repertoires of stem-like memory and precursor exhausted T cells.

Libraries of TCR beta chains were produced by 5' RACE (UMI-labeled). Original data processing: Clonotype content per TCR beta library ranged between roughly 2,900 and 20,000 functional CDR3 beta clonotypes. TCRdb reanalyzed the 5' RACE reads and collapses them to one entry per CDR3 protein, without DNA. The V and J calls were determined by TCRdb, not by the authors. This table holds approximately 11,000 distinct CDR3 sequences. Concerning this clonotype: Its antigen is not identified.

The CDR3 has 15 amino acids. This sequence originates from a human donor in good health. The sequenced sample consisted of CD8+ T cells from PBMCs. This chain joins TRBV12-3 or TRBV12-4 and TRBJ2-2; the D gene TCRdb calls, TRBD2, cannot be checked with no DNA. CDR3 region: CASSVRRNDTGELFF.